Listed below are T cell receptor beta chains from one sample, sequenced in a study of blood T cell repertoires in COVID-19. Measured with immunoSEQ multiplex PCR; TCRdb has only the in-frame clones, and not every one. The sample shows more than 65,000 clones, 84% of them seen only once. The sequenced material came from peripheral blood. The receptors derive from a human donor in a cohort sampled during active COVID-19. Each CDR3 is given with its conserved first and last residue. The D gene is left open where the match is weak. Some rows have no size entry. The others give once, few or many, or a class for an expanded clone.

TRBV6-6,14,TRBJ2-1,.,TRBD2,CASSSGLRYNEQFF,TGTGCCAGCAGTTCGGGACTAAGATACAATGAGCAGTTCTTC
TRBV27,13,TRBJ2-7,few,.,CASSLWQTSEQYF,TGTGCCAGCAGTTTATGGCAGACTTCCGAGCAGTACTTC
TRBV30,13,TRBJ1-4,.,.,CAWSEGGDEKLFF,TGTGCCTGGAGTGAAGGGGGAGACGAAAAACTGTTTTTT
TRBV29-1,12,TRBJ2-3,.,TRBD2,CSVSPSDSGTYF,TGCAGCGTTTCCCCCTCTGATAGCGGGACATATTTT
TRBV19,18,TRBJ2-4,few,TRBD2,CASSILAGGTLAKNIQYF,TGTGCCAGTAGTATCCTAGCGGGGGGGACGCTAGCCAAAAACATTCAGTACTTC
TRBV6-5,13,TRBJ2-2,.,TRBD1,CASIKTGLGELFF,TGTGCCAGCATCAAGACAGGGCTGGGGGAGCTGTTTTTT
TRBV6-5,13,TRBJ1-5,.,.,CASKQGGNQPQHF,TGTGCCAGCAAACAGGGAGGCAATCAGCCCCAGCATTTT
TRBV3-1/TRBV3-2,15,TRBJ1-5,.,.,CASSQGHQPYQPQHF,TGTGCCAGCAGCCAAGGGCACCAACCATATCAGCCCCAGCATTTT
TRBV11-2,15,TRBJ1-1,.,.,CASSLAGGVNTEAFF,TGTGCCAGCAGCTTAGCAGGAGGGGTGAACACTGAAGCTTTCTTT
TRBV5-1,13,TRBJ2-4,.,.,CASSPTRENIQYF,TGCGCCAGCAGTCCTACTAGGGAAAACATTCAGTACTTC
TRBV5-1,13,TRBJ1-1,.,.,CASSRNDRGEVFF,TGCGCCAGCAGCCGTAACGACCGGGGGGAGGTTTTCTTT
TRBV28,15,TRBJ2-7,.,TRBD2,CASSRTSGRGHEQYF,TGTGCCAGCAGCAGAACTAGCGGGAGAGGCCACGAGCAGTACTTC
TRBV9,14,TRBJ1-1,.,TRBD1,CASRRGTVNTEAFF,TGTGCCAGCAGGAGAGGGACAGTGAACACTGAAGCTTTCTTT
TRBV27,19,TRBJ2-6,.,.,CASSFRGSSLSSGANVLTF,TGTGCCAGCAGTTTTAGGGGGAGTAGTCTTAGCTCTGGGGCCAACGTCCTGACTTTC
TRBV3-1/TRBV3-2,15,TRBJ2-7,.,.,CASSKAAGYTYEQYF,TGTGCCAGCAGCAAGGCCGCAGGGTATACCTACGAGCAGTACTTC
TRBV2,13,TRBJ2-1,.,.,CASTPRSGSKQFF,TGTGCCAGCACCCCCAGGTCTGGCAGTAAGCAGTTCTTC
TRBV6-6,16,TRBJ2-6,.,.,CASSLSAGSGANVLTF,TGTGCCAGCAGTCTCTCGGCAGGGTCCGGGGCCAACGTCCTGACTTTC
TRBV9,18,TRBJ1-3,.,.,CASSVASNQGSSGNTIYF,TGTGCCAGCAGCGTAGCATCTAACCAGGGAAGCTCTGGAAACACCATATATTTT
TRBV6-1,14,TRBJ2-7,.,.,CASSEGQGWGEQYF,TGTGCCAGCAGTGAAGGGCAGGGCTGGGGAGAGCAGTACTTC
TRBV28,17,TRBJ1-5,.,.,CASSFYRASLQGQPQHF,TGTGCCAGCAGTTTCTACAGGGCCTCCCTGCAAGGTCAGCCCCAGCATTTT
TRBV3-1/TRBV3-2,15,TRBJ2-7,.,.,CASSQAGISEYEQYF,TGTGCCAGCAGCCAAGCCGGGATCAGCGAGTACGAGCAGTACTTC
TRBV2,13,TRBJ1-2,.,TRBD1,CASSAGQGYGYTF,TGTGCCAGCAGCGCAGGACAGGGCTATGGCTACACCTTC